These 7 T cell receptor beta chains originate from one sample sequenced in a study of blood T cells in healthy people across ages. A J-beta primer mix and a sample-barcoded 5' primer were used in a second PCR of roughly 6 to 11 cycles. In TCRdb, the 5' RACE reads were re-called with MiXCR into one record per CDR3 protein. The sample lists 550,000 to 750,000 distinct CDR3 sequences, under 25% occurring once. Sequencing was performed on blood. The receptors were sampled from an older man in good health.

This clonotype was recorded at least ten times. V gene TRBV6-2 or TRBV6-3 combines with J gene TRBJ2-1; 10 bases match TRBD1. In germline, CDR1 is MNHEY, CDR2 SVGEGT. After removal of 5 bases from V and 2 bases from J, the junction contained 6 bases not matched to a gene. The CDR3 is 16 residues long. CDR3 residues: CASSTGQGRAYNEQFF. The DNA for the CDR3 is TGTGCCAGCAGTACGGGACAGGGGCGGGCCTACAATGAGCAGTTCTTC.

The chain couples TRBV15 to TRBJ1-4; D uncertain. Trimming pared 0 bases from V and 3 bases from J, leaving 11 bases between. The CDR3 is 16 amino acids. The germline gives CDR1 LNHNV, CDR2 YYDKDF (reference sequence). The CDR3 DNA sequence: TGTGCCACCAGCAGAGATCCGGCAGGCGCTAATGAAAAACTGTTTTTT. Translating gives CATSRDPAGANEKLFF.

The V call is TRBV20-1, the J call TRBJ2-1; perhaps TRBD1 as D (5 bases). V gave up 1 base and J gave up 2 bases, with 12 bases separating them. The CDR3 loop spans 15 amino acids. Per the germline V gene, CDR1 is DFQATT and CDR2 is SNEGSKA (reference sequence). CDR3 sequence reads: CSARVDRGPYNEQFF. As DNA, the CDR3 is TGCAGTGCTAGAGTTGATAGGGGTCCCTACAATGAGCAGTTCTTC.

This clonotype was seen once. V usage is TRBV11-2 and J usage is TRBJ2-1, with 8 positions matching TRBD2. The ends lost 4 bases at V and 4 bases at J; junction bases unmatched: 12. This CDR3 has 17 residues. Germline V gene sequence: CDR1 SGHAT, CDR2 FQNNGV. Here the CDR3 DNA reads TGTGCCAGCAGCTCCATCGTGGGGCGGGAGGCATACAATGAGCAGTTCTTC. It codes for CASSSIVGREAYNEQFF.

For this clonotype: One junction end does not reproduce the germline sequence, and a read error may be involved. The chain combines TRBV3-1 with TRBJ2-2; no firm D call. Germline values: CDR1 LGHDT, CDR2 YNNKEL (reference sequence). The CDR3 is 16 residues long. CDR3 sequence (DNA): TGTGCCGGCAGCCAAGTCCCGGAGCCTGACACCGGGGAGCTGTTTTTT. This sequence encodes CAGSQVPEPDTGELFF.

The table lists this clonotype with many counts. The rearrangement joins TRBV10-3 to TRBJ2-2; 14 nucleotides agree with TRBD2. CDR3 length: 16 amino acids. Unmatched junction bases numbered 2, after V lost 6 bases and J lost 2 bases. Germline V gene lookup returns CDR1 ENHRY and CDR2 SYGVKD. The CDR3 loop reads CAIRGTSGRNTGELFF. In DNA, the CDR3 is TGTGCCATCAGGGGGACTAGCGGGAGAAACACCGGGGAGCTGTTTTTT.

The rearrangement uses TRBV29-1 and TRBJ2-5; unclear D gene. Germline V gene data show CDR1 as SQVTM and CDR2 as ANQGSEA. The CDR3 is 12 residues long. Trimming took 4 bases from V and 4 from J, leaving 10 bases between them. The CDR3 nucleotides are TGCAGCGTTGGGTCAGTAGGAGAGACCCAGTACTTC. This gives the protein CSVGSVGETQYF.